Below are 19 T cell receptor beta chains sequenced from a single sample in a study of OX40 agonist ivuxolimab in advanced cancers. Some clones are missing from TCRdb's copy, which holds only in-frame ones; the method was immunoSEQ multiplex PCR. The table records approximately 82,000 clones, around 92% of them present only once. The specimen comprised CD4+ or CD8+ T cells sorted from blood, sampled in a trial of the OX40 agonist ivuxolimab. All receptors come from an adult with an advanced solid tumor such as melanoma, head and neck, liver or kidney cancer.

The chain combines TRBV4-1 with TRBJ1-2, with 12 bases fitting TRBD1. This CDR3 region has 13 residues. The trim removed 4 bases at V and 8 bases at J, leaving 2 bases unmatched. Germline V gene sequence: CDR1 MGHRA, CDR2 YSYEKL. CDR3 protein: CASSRGTGGGYTF. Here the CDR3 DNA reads TGCGCCAGCAGCCGGGGGACAGGGGGCGGCTACACCTTC.

The CDR3 DNA sequence: TGTGCCAGCAGTTTTAGGGGGGCAGGGGAGGTTGCCGGGGAGCTGTTTTTT. It is translated as CASSFRGAGEVAGELFF. This chain links TRBV27 with TRBJ2-2; D is perhaps TRBD1 or TRBD2 (6 bases each). V was cut by 3 bases and J by 6 bases, with 20 bases left in between. The CDR3 has 17 amino acids. Germline CDR1 reads MNHEY; CDR2 reads SMNVEV (reference sequence).

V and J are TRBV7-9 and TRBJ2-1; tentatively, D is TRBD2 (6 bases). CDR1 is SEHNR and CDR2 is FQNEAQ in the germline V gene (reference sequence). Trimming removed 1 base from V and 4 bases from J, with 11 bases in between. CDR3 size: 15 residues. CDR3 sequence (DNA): TGTGCCAGCAGCTTAGTTAATGCGGGATACAATGAGCAGTTCTTC. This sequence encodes CASSLVNAGYNEQFF.

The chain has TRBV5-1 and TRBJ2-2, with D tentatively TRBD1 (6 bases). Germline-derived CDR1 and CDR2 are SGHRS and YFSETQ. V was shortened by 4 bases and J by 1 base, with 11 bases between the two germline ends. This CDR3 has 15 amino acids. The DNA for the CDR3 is TGCGCCAGCAGCGGGCCGACAGGGAACACCGGGGAGCTGTTTTTT. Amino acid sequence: CASSGPTGNTGELFF.

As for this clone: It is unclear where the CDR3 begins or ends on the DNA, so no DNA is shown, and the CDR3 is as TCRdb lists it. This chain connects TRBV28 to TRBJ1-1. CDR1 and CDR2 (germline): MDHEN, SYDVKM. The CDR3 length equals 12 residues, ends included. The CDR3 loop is CASSTSMSEAFF.

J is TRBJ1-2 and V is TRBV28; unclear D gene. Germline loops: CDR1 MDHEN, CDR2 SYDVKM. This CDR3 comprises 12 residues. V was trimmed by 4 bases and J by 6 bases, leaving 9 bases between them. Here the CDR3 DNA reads TGTGCCAGCAGTTCGACTCGGGATGGCTACACCTTC. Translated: CASSSTRDGYTF.

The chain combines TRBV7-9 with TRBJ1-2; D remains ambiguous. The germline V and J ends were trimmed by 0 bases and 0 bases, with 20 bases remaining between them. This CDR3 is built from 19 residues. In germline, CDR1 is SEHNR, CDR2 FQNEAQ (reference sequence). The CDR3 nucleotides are TGTGCCAGCAGCTTAGCACCAGATTGGTGGGCGGACGCTAACTATGGCTACACCTTC. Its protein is CASSLAPDWWADANYGYTF.

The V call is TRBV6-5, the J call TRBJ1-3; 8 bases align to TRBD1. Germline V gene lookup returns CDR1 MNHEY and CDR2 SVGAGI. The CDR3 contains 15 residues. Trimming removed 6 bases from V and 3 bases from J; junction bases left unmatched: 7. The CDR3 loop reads CASRKTGAVGNTIYF. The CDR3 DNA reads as TGTGCCAGCAGGAAGACAGGGGCAGTTGGAAACACCATATATTTT.

As DNA, the CDR3 is TGTGCCAGCAGCCCCCTCGGAGCGCGGCAGCAGTTCTTC. Translation gives CASSPLGARQQFF. The genes are TRBV7-3 and TRBJ2-1; D remains unclear. This CDR3 has 13 residues. V shed 5 bases and J shed 11 bases, with 16 bases lying between them. The V gene's germline CDR1 is SGHTA and CDR2 FQGTGA.

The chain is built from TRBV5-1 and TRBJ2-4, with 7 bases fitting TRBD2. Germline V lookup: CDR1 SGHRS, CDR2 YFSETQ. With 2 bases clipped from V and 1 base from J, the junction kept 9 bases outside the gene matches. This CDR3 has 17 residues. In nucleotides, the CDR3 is TGCGCCAGCAGCTTAGGCGGGGAGGGGCTGGCCAAAAACATTCAGTACTTC. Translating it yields CASSLGGEGLAKNIQYF.

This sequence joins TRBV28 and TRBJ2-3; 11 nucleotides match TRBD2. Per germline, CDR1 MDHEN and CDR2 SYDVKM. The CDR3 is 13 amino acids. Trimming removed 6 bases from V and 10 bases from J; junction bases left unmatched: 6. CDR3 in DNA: TGTGCCAGCAGGGCTAGCGGGAGGTTTCCGCAGTATTTT. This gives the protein CASRASGRFPQYF. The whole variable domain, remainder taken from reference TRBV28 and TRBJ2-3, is DVKVTQSSRYLVKRTGEKVFLECVQDMDHENMFWYRQDPGLGLRLIYFSYDVKMKEKGDIPEGYSVSREKKERFSLILESASTNQTSMYLCASRASGRFPQYFGPGTRLTVL.

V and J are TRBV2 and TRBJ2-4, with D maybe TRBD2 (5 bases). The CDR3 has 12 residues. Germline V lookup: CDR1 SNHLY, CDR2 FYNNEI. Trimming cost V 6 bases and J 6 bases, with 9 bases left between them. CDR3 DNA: TGTGCCAGCAGCCCGAGCGGAAACATTCAGTACTTC. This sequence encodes CASSPSGNIQYF.

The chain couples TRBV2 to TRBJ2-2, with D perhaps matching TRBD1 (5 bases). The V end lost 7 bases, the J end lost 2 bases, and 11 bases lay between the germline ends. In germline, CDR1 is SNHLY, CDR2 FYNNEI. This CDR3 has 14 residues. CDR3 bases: TGTGCCAGCAAGATACAGGAAAACACCGGGGAGCTGTTTTTT. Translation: CASKIQENTGELFF.

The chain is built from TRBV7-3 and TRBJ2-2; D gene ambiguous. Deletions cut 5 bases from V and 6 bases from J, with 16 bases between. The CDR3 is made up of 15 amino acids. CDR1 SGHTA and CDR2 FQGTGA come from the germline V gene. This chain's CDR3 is CASSPNGRSSGELFF. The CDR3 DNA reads TGTGCCAGCAGCCCCAATGGCAGGTCTTCCGGGGAGCTGTTTTTT.

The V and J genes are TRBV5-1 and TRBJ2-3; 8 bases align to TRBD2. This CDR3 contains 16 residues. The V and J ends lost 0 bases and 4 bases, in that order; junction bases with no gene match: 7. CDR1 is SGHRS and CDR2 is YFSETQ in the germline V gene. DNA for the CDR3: TGCGCCAGCAGCTTGGCGGGACTAGGGAGGCCAGATACGCAGTATTTT. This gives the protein CASSLAGLGRPDTQYF.

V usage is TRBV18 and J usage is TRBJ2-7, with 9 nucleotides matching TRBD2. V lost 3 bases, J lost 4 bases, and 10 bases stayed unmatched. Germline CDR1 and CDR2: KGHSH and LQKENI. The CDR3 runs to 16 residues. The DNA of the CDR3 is TGTGCCAGCTCACCCCCGGGTAGCGGGGGAGAGTACGAGCAGTACTTC. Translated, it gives CASSPPGSGGEYEQYF.

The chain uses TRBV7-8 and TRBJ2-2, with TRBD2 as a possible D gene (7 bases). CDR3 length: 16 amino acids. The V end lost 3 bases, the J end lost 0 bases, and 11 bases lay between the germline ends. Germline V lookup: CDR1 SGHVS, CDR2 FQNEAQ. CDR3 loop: CASSLGRGPNTGELFF. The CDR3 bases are TGTGCCAGCAGCTTGGGGCGGGGGCCGAACACCGGGGAGCTGTTTTTT.

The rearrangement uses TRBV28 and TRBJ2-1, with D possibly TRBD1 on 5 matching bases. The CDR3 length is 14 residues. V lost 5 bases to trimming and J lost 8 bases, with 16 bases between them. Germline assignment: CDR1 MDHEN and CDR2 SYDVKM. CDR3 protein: CASSPPSRRDEQFF. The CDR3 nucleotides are TGTGCCAGCAGTCCCCCAAGCCGCAGGGATGAGCAGTTCTTC.

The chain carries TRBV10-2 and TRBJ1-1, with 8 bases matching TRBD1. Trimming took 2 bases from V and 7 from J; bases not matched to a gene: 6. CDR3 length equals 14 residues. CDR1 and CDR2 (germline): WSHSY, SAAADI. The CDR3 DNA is TGCGCCAGCAGTGAGACAGGGGGTTCTCGTGAAGCTTTCTTT. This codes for CASSETGGSREAFF.